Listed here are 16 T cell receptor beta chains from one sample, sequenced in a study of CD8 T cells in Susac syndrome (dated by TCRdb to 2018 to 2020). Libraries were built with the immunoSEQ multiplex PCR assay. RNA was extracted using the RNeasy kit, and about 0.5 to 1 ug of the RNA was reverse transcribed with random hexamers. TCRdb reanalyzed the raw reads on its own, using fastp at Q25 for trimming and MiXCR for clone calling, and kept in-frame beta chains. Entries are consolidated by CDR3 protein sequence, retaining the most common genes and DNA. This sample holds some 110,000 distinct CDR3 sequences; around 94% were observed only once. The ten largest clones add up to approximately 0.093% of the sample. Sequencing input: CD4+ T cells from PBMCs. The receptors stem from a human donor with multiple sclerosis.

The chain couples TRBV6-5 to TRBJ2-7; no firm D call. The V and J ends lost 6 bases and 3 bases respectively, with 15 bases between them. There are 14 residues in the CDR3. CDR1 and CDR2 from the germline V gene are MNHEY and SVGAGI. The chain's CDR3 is CASRRIGVSYEQYF. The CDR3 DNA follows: TGTGCCAGCAGGAGAATCGGCGTAAGCTACGAGCAGTACTTC.

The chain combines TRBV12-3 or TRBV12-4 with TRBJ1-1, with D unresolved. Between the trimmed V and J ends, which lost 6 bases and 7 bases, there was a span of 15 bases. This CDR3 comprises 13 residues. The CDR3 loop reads CASSGVRRFEAFF. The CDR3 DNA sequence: TGTGCCAGCAGCGGCGTTCGTCGGTTTGAAGCTTTCTTT.

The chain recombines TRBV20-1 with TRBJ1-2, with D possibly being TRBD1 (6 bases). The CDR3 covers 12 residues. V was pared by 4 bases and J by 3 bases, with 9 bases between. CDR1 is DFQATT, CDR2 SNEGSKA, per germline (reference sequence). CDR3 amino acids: CSANGGHYGYTF. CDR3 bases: TGCAGTGCTAACGGGGGGCACTATGGCTACACCTTC.

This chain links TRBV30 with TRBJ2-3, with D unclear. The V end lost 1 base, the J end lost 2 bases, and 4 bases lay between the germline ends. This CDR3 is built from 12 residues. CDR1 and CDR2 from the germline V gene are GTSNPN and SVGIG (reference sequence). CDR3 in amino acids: CAWSASTDTQYF. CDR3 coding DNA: TGTGCCTGGAGTGCCTCCACAGATACGCAGTATTTT.

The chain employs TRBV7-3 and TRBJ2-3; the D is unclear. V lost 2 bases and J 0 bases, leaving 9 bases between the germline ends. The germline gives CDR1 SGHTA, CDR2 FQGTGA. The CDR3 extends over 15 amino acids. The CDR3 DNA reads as TGTGCCAGCAGCTTAGTTCTGGGTAGCACAGATACGCAGTATTTT. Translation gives CASSLVLGSTDTQYF.

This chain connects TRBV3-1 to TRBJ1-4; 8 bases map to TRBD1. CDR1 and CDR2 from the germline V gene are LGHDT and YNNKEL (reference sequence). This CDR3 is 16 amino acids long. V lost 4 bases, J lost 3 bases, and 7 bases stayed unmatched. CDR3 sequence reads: CASSPRQGRANEKLFF. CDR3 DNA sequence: TGTGCCAGCAGCCCTCGACAGGGGAGGGCTAATGAAAAACTGTTTTTT.

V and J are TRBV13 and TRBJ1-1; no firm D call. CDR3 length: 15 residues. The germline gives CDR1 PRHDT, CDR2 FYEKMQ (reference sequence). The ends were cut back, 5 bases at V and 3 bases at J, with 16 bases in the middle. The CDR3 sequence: CASSPPGTGYTEAFF. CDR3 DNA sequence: TGTGCCAGCAGCCCGCCGGGCACCGGGTACACTGAAGCTTTCTTT.

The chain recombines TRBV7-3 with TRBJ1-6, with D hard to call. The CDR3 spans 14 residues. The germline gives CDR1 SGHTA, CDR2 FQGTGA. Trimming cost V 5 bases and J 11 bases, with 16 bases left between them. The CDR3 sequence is CASSLGSNNAPLHF. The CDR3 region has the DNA TGTGCCAGCAGCCTGGGGTCCAACAACGCACCCCTCCACTTT.

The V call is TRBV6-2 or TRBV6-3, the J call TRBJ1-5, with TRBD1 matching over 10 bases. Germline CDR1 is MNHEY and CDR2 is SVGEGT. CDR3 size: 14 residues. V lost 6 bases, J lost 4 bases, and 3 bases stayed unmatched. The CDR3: CASRPGQGNQPQHF. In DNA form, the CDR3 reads TGTGCCAGCAGACCGGGACAGGGGAATCAGCCCCAGCATTTT.

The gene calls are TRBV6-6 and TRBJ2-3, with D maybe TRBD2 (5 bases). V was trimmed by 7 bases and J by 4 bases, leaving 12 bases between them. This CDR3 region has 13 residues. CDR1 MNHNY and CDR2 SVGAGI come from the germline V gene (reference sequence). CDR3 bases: TGTGCCAGCACCCCGGTCGGGGCAGATACGCAGTATTTT. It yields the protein CASTPVGADTQYF.

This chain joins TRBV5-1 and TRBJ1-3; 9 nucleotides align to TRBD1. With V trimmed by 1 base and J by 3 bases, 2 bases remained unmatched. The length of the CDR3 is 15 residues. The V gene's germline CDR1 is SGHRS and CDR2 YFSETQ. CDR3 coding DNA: TGCGCCAGCAGCTTGCGGACAGGGGATGGAAACACCATATATTTT. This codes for CASSLRTGDGNTIYF.

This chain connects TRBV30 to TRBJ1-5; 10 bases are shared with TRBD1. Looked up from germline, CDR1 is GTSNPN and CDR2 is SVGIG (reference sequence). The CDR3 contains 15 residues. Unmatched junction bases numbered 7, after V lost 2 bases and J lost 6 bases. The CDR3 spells CAWSKAGTGVQPQHF. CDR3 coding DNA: TGTGCCTGGAGTAAAGCGGGGACAGGGGTTCAGCCCCAGCATTTT.

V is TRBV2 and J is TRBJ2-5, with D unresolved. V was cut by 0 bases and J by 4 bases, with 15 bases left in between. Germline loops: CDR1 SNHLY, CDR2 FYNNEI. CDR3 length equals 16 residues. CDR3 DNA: TGTGCCAGCAGTGAAGCGCTTCGGGCAGGCGGAGAGACCCAGTACTTC. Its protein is CASSEALRAGGETQYF.

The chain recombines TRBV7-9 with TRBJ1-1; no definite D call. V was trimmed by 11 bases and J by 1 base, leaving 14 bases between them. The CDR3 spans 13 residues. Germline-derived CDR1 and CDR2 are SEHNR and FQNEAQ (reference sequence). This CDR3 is CAGHVDENTEAFF. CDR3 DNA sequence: TGTGCCGGTCATGTGGACGAGAACACTGAAGCTTTCTTT.

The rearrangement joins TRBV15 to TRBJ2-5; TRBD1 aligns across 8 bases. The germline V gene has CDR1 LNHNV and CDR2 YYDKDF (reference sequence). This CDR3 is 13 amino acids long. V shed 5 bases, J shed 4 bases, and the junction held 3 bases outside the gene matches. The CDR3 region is CATSGGQVETQYF. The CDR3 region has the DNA TGTGCCACCAGCGGGGGACAGGTAGAGACCCAGTACTTC.

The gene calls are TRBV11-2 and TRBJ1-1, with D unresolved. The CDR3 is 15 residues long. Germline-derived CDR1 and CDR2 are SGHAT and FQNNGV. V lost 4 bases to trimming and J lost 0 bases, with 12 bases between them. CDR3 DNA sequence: TGTGCCAGCAGCTCACCCCGGACGTTGAACACTGAAGCTTTCTTT. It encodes CASSSPRTLNTEAFF.